This record concerns one T cell receptor beta chain sequence. Antigen unknown. These data originate in a study of T-cell memory formation after mild COVID-19. Looking at the study overall: The study found TCR clusters largely donor specific. Overall study results and limits: CD4+ contracting clones were found mainly in CM and EM, and CD8+ ones in EMRA.

MiXCR, run by TCRdb on the 5' RACE reads, gives a single entry per CDR3 protein. The repertoire holds under 400,000 distinct CDR3 sequences, with 21% as singletons. V was trimmed by 3 bases and J by 2 bases, leaving 12 bases between them. The CDR3 spans 14 residues. The germline V gene has CDR1 SGDLS and CDR2 YYNGEE. Specimen: PBMCs or a T cell subset sorted from them (not recorded which). The source of this sequence is an adult woman who had mild COVID-19 (a few samples of this study predate the infection). Cell type and time point are not known. This chain links TRBV9 with TRBJ2-7; D is possibly TRBD1 (8 bases). The chain's CDR3 is CASSAQGGTYEQYF. The CDR3 DNA follows: TGTGCCAGCAGCGCACAGGGGGGGACCTACGAGCAGTACTTC. Together with reference TRBV9 and TRBJ2-7, the CDR3 gives the full variable domain: DSGVTQTPKHLITATGQRVTLRCSPRSGDLSVYWYQQSLDQGLQFLIQYYNGEERAKGNILERFSAQQFPDLHSELNLSSLELGDSALYFCASSAQGGTYEQYFGPGTRLTVT.